These T cell receptor beta chains were read from a single sample in a study of T cell responses to AZD1222 COVID-19 vaccine. Sequenced by immunoSEQ multiplex PCR; TCRdb stores in-frame clones only, minus some. The sample carries some 130,000 clones, roughly 93% recorded once. The input for sequencing was peripheral blood, taken 28 days after the second AZD1222 dose. Source of these receptors: an adult who received the AZD1222 COVID-19 vaccine. The CDR3 runs from the conserved cysteine through the conserved F or W. Fields, in order: J gene, D gene, V gene, clone size, CDR3 protein, CDR3 DNA. A D gene is named only where the DNA matches it firmly. The size field is filled for only some rows; it gives once, few, many or a size class.

J gene: TRBJ1-5
D gene: TRBD1
V gene: TRBV3-1/TRBV3-2
clone size: -
CDR3 protein: CASSQDYGTGGDQPQHF
CDR3 DNA: TGTGCCAGCAGCCAAGATTATGGGACAGGGGGCGATCAGCCCCAGCATTTT

J gene: TRBJ2-7
D gene: -
V gene: TRBV6-5
clone size: -
CDR3 protein: CASRETFYEQYF
CDR3 DNA: TGTGCCAGTCGGGAGACCTTCTACGAGCAGTACTTC

J gene: TRBJ1-1
D gene: TRBD1
V gene: TRBV9
clone size: -
CDR3 protein: CASSPASGQGTGLEAFF
CDR3 DNA: TGTGCCAGCAGCCCGGCGTCGGGACAGGGTACGGGACTAGAAGCTTTCTTT

J gene: TRBJ2-7
D gene: TRBD1
V gene: TRBV7-6
clone size: few
CDR3 protein: CASSLGQGAAYEQYF
CDR3 DNA: TGTGCCAGCAGCTTAGGACAGGGAGCCGCCTACGAGCAGTACTTC

J gene: TRBJ1-1
D gene: -
V gene: TRBV10-3
clone size: -
CDR3 protein: CAISERNTEAFF
CDR3 DNA: TGTGCCATCAGTGAGAGGAACACTGAAGCTTTCTTT

J gene: TRBJ2-7
D gene: TRBD1
V gene: TRBV18
clone size: -
CDR3 protein: CASSPSRDREYF
CDR3 DNA: TGTGCCAGCTCACCATCCCGGGACAGGGAGTACTTC

J gene: TRBJ1-5
D gene: -
V gene: TRBV10-3
clone size: -
CDR3 protein: CAISPGTPKGQPQHF
CDR3 DNA: TGTGCCATCAGTCCCGGGACGCCCAAGGGACAGCCCCAGCATTTT

J gene: TRBJ2-7
D gene: TRBD1
V gene: TRBV2
clone size: -
CDR3 protein: CASSTGTVSYEQYF
CDR3 DNA: TGTGCCAGCAGCACCGGGACAGTCTCCTACGAGCAGTACTTC

J gene: TRBJ2-7
D gene: -
V gene: TRBV19
clone size: once
CDR3 protein: CASSIVPGQQLAYEQYF
CDR3 DNA: TGTGCCAGTAGTATTGTACCTGGACAACAGCTTGCCTACGAGCAGTACTTC

J gene: TRBJ2-3
D gene: -
V gene: TRBV24-1
clone size: -
CDR3 protein: CATSASARTDTQYF
CDR3 DNA: TGTGCCACCAGTGCTTCGGCTCGCACAGATACGCAGTATTTT

J gene: TRBJ2-3
D gene: TRBD2
V gene: TRBV2
clone size: -
CDR3 protein: CASSEWLAGGTDTQYF
CDR3 DNA: TGTGCCAGCAGTGAATGGCTAGCGGGAGGGACAGATACGCAGTATTTT

J gene: TRBJ2-1
D gene: TRBD2
V gene: TRBV5-5
clone size: many
CDR3 protein: CASERERYNEQFF
CDR3 DNA: TGTGCCAGTGAGCGGGAGCGCTACAATGAGCAGTTCTTC

J gene: TRBJ1-4
D gene: -
V gene: TRBV5-1
clone size: -
CDR3 protein: CASSLTATNEKLFF
CDR3 DNA: TGCGCCAGCAGCTTAACTGCAACTAATGAAAAACTGTTTTTT

J gene: TRBJ2-2
D gene: TRBD1
V gene: TRBV27
clone size: -
CDR3 protein: CASNPDRVPGELFF
CDR3 DNA: TGTGCCAGCAACCCGGACAGGGTCCCCGGGGAGCTGTTTTTT

J gene: TRBJ1-1
D gene: -
V gene: TRBV10-3
clone size: -
CDR3 protein: CAIRDAGWTTF
CDR3 DNA: TGTGCCATCAGGGACGCAGGATGGACGACCTTT

J gene: TRBJ2-2
D gene: -
V gene: TRBV28
clone size: -
CDR3 protein: CATPRGNTGELFF
CDR3 DNA: TGTGCCACCCCCAGGGGGAACACCGGGGAGCTGTTTTTT

J gene: TRBJ2-2
D gene: -
V gene: TRBV18
clone size: -
CDR3 protein: CASSPDTGELFF
CDR3 DNA: TGTGCCAGCTCACCAGACACCGGGGAGCTGTTTTTT

J gene: TRBJ1-2
D gene: TRBD1
V gene: TRBV7-3
clone size: -
CDR3 protein: CASSPQIGQGYGYTF
CDR3 DNA: TGTGCCAGCAGCCCGCAAATAGGACAGGGCTATGGCTACACCTTC

J gene: TRBJ2-3
D gene: TRBD2
V gene: TRBV6-1
clone size: -
CDR3 protein: CASSERERETDTQYF
CDR3 DNA: TGTGCCAGCAGTGAACGGGAGCGGGAGACAGATACGCAGTATTTT

J gene: TRBJ2-1
D gene: -
V gene: TRBV7-3
clone size: -
CDR3 protein: CASSPSLGAYNEQFF
CDR3 DNA: TGTGCCAGCAGCCCATCCCTCGGAGCCTACAATGAGCAGTTCTTC

J gene: TRBJ2-1
D gene: TRBD1
V gene: TRBV7-3
clone size: once
CDR3 protein: CASSSPSGTGREQFF
CDR3 DNA: TGTGCCAGCAGCTCACCGTCCGGGACAGGCAGAGAGCAGTTCTTC

J gene: TRBJ2-2
D gene: -
V gene: TRBV30
clone size: -
CDR3 protein: CAWSVAVETGELFF
CDR3 DNA: TGTGCCTGGAGTGTGGCCGTAGAGACCGGGGAGCTGTTTTTT

J gene: TRBJ2-3
D gene: -
V gene: TRBV18
clone size: -
CDR3 protein: CASSRSLGNLDTQYF
CDR3 DNA: TGTGCCAGCTCACGTTCCCTGGGCAATCTGGATACGCAGTATTTT

J gene: TRBJ1-1
D gene: -
V gene: TRBV4-2
clone size: -
CDR3 protein: CASSQVQTEMGLNTEAFF
CDR3 DNA: TGTGCCAGCAGCCAAGTCCAAACCGAGATGGGACTGAACACTGAAGCTTTCTTT

J gene: TRBJ2-4
D gene: -
V gene: TRBV4-2
clone size: -
CDR3 protein: CASSQERGGNPKNIQYF
CDR3 DNA: TGTGCCAGCAGCCAAGAGAGGGGGGGGAACCCCAAAAACATTCAGTACTTC

J gene: TRBJ2-7
D gene: TRBD2
V gene: TRBV28
clone size: -
CDR3 protein: CASSSSGVDDEQYF
CDR3 DNA: TGTGCCAGCAGTTCCAGCGGGGTCGACGACGAGCAGTACTTC

J gene: TRBJ1-5
D gene: -
V gene: TRBV4-1
clone size: -
CDR3 protein: CASSQVSAYLGQPQHF
CDR3 DNA: TGCGCCAGCAGCCAAGTCTCGGCATATTTGGGTCAGCCCCAGCATTTT

J gene: TRBJ2-7
D gene: TRBD1
V gene: TRBV2
clone size: once
CDR3 protein: CASSATGESSYEQYF
CDR3 DNA: TGTGCCAGCAGTGCTACAGGGGAGAGTTCCTACGAGCAGTACTTC

J gene: TRBJ2-5
D gene: TRBD2
V gene: TRBV19
clone size: -
CDR3 protein: CASSSRLAGNPGWQETQYF
CDR3 DNA: TGTGCCAGTAGTTCCAGACTAGCGGGAAACCCCGGTTGGCAAGAGACCCAGTACTTC

J gene: TRBJ1-2
D gene: TRBD1
V gene: TRBV29-1
clone size: once
CDR3 protein: CSGGGGNYGYTF
CDR3 DNA: TGCAGCGGAGGGGGCGGCAACTATGGCTACACCTTC

J gene: TRBJ1-2
D gene: -
V gene: TRBV28
clone size: -
CDR3 protein: CASSLSPNYGYTF
CDR3 DNA: TGTGCCAGCAGTTTATCGCCTAACTATGGCTACACCTTC

J gene: TRBJ1-1
D gene: -
V gene: TRBV28
clone size: -
CDR3 protein: CASAVVGGGTEAFF
CDR3 DNA: TGTGCCAGCGCCGTAGTTGGGGGAGGGACTGAAGCTTTCTTT

J gene: TRBJ2-7
D gene: TRBD1
V gene: TRBV5-6
clone size: once
CDR3 protein: CASSTRGRQAGEQYF
CDR3 DNA: TGTGCCAGCAGCACCAGGGGGCGACAGGCGGGCGAGCAGTACTTC

J gene: TRBJ2-7
D gene: -
V gene: TRBV5-6
clone size: -
CDR3 protein: CASSLEGVEYEQYF
CDR3 DNA: TGTGCCAGCAGCTTGGAGGGGGTTGAGTACGAGCAGTACTTC

J gene: TRBJ2-1
D gene: TRBD2
V gene: TRBV9
clone size: -
CDR3 protein: CANKLAGDPGRGYNEQFF
CDR3 DNA: TGTGCCAACAAACTAGCGGGAGACCCAGGTAGAGGATACAATGAGCAGTTCTTC

J gene: TRBJ1-4
D gene: -
V gene: TRBV28
clone size: -
CDR3 protein: CASSVPGWDTNEKLFF
CDR3 DNA: TGTGCCAGCAGTGTCCCAGGTTGGGATACTAATGAAAAACTGTTTTTT

J gene: TRBJ2-1
D gene: -
V gene: TRBV5-1
clone size: once
CDR3 protein: CATHVGGNSNEQFF
CDR3 DNA: TGCGCCACCCACGTCGGGGGAAATTCAAATGAGCAGTTCTTC

J gene: TRBJ1-1
D gene: TRBD1
V gene: TRBV10-3
clone size: -
CDR3 protein: CAISDSTGWYTEAFF
CDR3 DNA: TGTGCCATCAGTGATTCGACAGGGTGGTACACTGAAGCTTTCTTT

J gene: TRBJ1-4
D gene: -
V gene: TRBV28
clone size: -
CDR3 protein: CASTRREKLFF
CDR3 DNA: TGTGCCAGCACTCGCCGGGAAAAACTGTTTTTT

J gene: TRBJ2-6
D gene: -
V gene: TRBV6-2/TRBV6-3
clone size: -
CDR3 protein: CASSYSSGANVLTF
CDR3 DNA: TGTGCCAGCAGTTACAGCTCTGGGGCCAACGTCCTGACTTTC

J gene: TRBJ2-2
D gene: TRBD1
V gene: TRBV3-1/TRBV3-2
clone size: -
CDR3 protein: CASSLEYPTGVIAGELFF
CDR3 DNA: TGTGCCAGCAGCCTAGAATATCCAACAGGGGTAATCGCCGGGGAGCTGTTTTTT

J gene: TRBJ1-5
D gene: -
V gene: TRBV4-1
clone size: -
CDR3 protein: CASSQRPLPMKPSQPQHF
CDR3 DNA: TGCGCCAGCAGCCAGAGACCGTTACCGATGAAACCGAGTCAGCCCCAGCATTTT

J gene: TRBJ1-2
D gene: -
V gene: TRBV3-1/TRBV3-2
clone size: -
CDR3 protein: CASSKGEGWGYTF
CDR3 DNA: TGTGCCAGCAGCAAAGGGGAGGGTTGGGGCTACACCTTC

J gene: TRBJ1-3
D gene: -
V gene: TRBV2
clone size: -
CDR3 protein: CASSGFDTGENTIYF
CDR3 DNA: TGTGCCAGCAGTGGTTTCGATACGGGGGAAAACACCATATATTTT